These 20 T cell receptor beta chains share one sample of origin, sequenced in a study of identical twins (dated by TCRdb to about 2016). The protocol used for the library was 5' RACE. The sequencer listed for this sample is Illumina HiSeq 2000. The public reads were reanalyzed by TCRdb: fastp trimming at Q25, MiXCR alignment, in-frame beta chains only. Every entry covers one CDR3 protein and lists the most common genes and DNA from its rows. Here the sample has 450,000 to 650,000 distinct CDR3 sequences; 7.5% to 10% occur a single time. 2.5% to 3.5% of the sample is held by the ten biggest clonotypes. The data were also submitted as part of a second study, on yellow fever vaccine responses in identical twins.

The sample consisted of PBMCs. These receptors were obtained from a woman between 18 and 29 years old in good health.

This clonotype showed up just a few times. The CDR3 DNA sequence: TGTGCCAGCTCACCACCCGGGACAGTGGCGAGTGAAGCTTTCTTT. As protein: CASSPPGTVASEAFF. The V call is TRBV18, the J call TRBJ1-1, with 7 positions matching TRBD1. This CDR3 region has 15 residues. Looked up from germline, CDR1 is KGHSH and CDR2 is LQKENI. J was trimmed by 7 bases and V by 0 bases; bases with no gene match: 8. Looking up the rest from reference TRBV18 and TRBJ1-1 gives the full variable domain: NAGVMQNPRHLVRRRGQEARLRCSPMKGHSHVYWYRQLPEEGLKFMVYLQKENIIDESGMPKERFSAEFPKEGPSILRIQQVVRGDSAAYFCASSPPGTVASEAFFGQGTRLTVV.

This clonotype has at least ten counts. The chain uses TRBV18 and TRBJ2-3; maybe TRBD2 (5 bases). Germline assignment: CDR1 KGHSH and CDR2 LQKENI. Trimming took 10 bases from V and 5 from J, leaving 10 bases between them. This CDR3 has 11 amino acids. The CDR3 reads CATGLLDTQYF. In DNA, the CDR3 is TGTGCCACCGGACTTCTAGATACGCAGTATTTT.

This clonotype came up many times. The chain couples TRBV29-1 to TRBJ2-1, with D possibly being TRBD1 (6 bases). This CDR3 comprises 14 residues. Germline CDR1 and CDR2: SQVTM and ANQGSEA. Trimming took off 2 bases at V and 0 bases at J, with 8 bases between the two ends. The CDR3 nucleotides read TGCAGCGTTGAACTGGACAGCTCCTACAATGAGCAGTTCTTC. It encodes CSVELDSSYNEQFF.

This clonotype was seen only a few times. The rearrangement links TRBV29-1 to TRBJ2-5, with 8 bases fitting TRBD2. CDR3 size: 13 residues. The J segment lost 5 bases and the V segment lost 4 bases, leaving 6 bases of the junction unmatched. Germline V lookup: CDR1 SQVTM, CDR2 ANQGSEA. CDR3 loop: CSVVTSGAETQYF. The CDR3 DNA follows: TGCAGCGTTGTCACTAGCGGAGCGGAGACCCAGTACTTC.

The chain joins TRBV12-5 to TRBJ2-1; 13 positions match TRBD2. This CDR3 region has 15 residues. With 6 bases clipped from V and 6 bases from J, the junction kept 5 bases outside the gene matches. From germline, CDR1 is LGHNT and CDR2 FRNRAP. The chain's CDR3 is CASGSWTSGSNEQFF. DNA for the CDR3: TGTGCTAGTGGGTCCTGGACTAGCGGGAGCAATGAGCAGTTCTTC.

This clonotype was detected many times. CDR3 sequence reads: CASSIRDWTGELFF. As DNA, the CDR3 is TGTGCCAGCAGCATAAGGGACTGGACCGGGGAGCTGTTTTTT. The chain employs TRBV14 and TRBJ2-2; tentatively, D is TRBD2 (6 bases). CDR1 and CDR2 from the germline V gene are SGHDN and FVKESK. The CDR3 is made up of 14 amino acids. V gave up 5 bases and J gave up 5 bases, with 12 bases separating them.

The chain uses TRBV20-1 and TRBJ2-2, with 7 bases matching TRBD1. Germline V gives CDR1 DFQATT, CDR2 SNEGSKA (reference sequence). CDR3 size: 13 residues. The trim removed 7 bases at V and 4 bases at J, leaving 6 bases unmatched. The CDR3 here is CSVQGIGTGELFF. CDR3 bases: TGCAGTGTACAGGGGATTGGCACCGGGGAGCTGTTTTTT.

This clonotype was detected many times. The chain links TRBV11-1 to TRBJ2-2; 9 bases agree with TRBD1. The J segment lost 5 bases and the V segment lost 0 bases, leaving 10 bases of the junction unmatched. Germline values: CDR1 SGHAT, CDR2 FQDESV (reference sequence). CDR3 length: 18 amino acids. The CDR3 loop is CASSLAQGQGKRTGELFF. The CDR3 region has the DNA TGTGCCAGCAGCTTAGCGCAAGGACAGGGGAAGAGAACCGGGGAGCTGTTTTTT.

The rearrangement uses TRBV20-1 and TRBJ1-5, with TRBD1 identical over 8 bases. With V trimmed by 1 base and J by 3 bases, 8 bases remained unmatched. This CDR3 is built from 16 residues. Germline V gene lookup returns CDR1 DFQATT and CDR2 SNEGSKA (reference sequence). The DNA of the CDR3 is TGCAGTGCTAGAGCTACAGGGGGGTTTTCCAATCAGCCCCAGCATTTT. Its translation: CSARATGGFSNQPQHF.

This clonotype was counted only a few times. The chain combines TRBV10-2 with TRBJ1-2; D gene ambiguous. Germline CDR1 WSHSY, CDR2 SAAADI. The ends were cut back, 4 bases at V and 3 bases at J, with 12 bases in the middle. The length of the CDR3 is 14 residues. CDR3 residues: CASSVAEEHYGYTF. CDR3 bases: TGCGCCAGCAGTGTGGCAGAGGAGCACTATGGCTACACCTTC.

In this sample, this clonotype turned up once. The CDR3 loop reads CASSTFPGALTDTQYF. CDR3 in DNA: TGTGCCAGTTCGACCTTTCCGGGGGCCCTCACAGATACGCAGTATTTT. This chain uses TRBV19 with TRBJ2-3; D may correspond to TRBD1 or TRBD2 (6 bases each). Germline-derived CDR1 and CDR2 are LNHDA and SQIVND (reference sequence). V shed 8 bases and J shed 2 bases, with 20 bases lying between them. The CDR3 is 16 residues long.

This clonotype has more than one count but fewer than ten. This chain connects TRBV5-1 to TRBJ2-1; 15 bases agree with TRBD2. CDR3 length equals 16 residues. CDR1 SGHRS and CDR2 YFSETQ come from the germline V gene. V gave up 4 bases and J gave up 4 bases; unmatched junction bases: 3. CDR3 amino acids: CASSIGLAGGYNEQFF. Here the CDR3 DNA reads TGCGCCAGCAGCATTGGACTAGCGGGGGGGTACAATGAGCAGTTCTTC.

The DNA for the CDR3 is TGTGCCAGCAGCCTGGCGGGACTTGGCGGGGGGCCTGAAGAGACCCAGTACTTC. Protein: CASSLAGLGGGPEETQYF. The genes are TRBV3-1 and TRBJ2-5, with TRBD2 matching 8 bases. V dropped 4 bases and J dropped 3; count of bases not matched to a gene: 16. CDR3 size: 18 residues. The germline gives CDR1 LGHDT, CDR2 YNNKEL (reference sequence).

In this sample, this clonotype turned up many times. V is TRBV5-1 and J is TRBJ2-2; D not certain. The V end was cut by 0 bases, the J end by 4 bases, with 7 bases between. The CDR3 is made up of 14 amino acids. Germline CDR1 reads SGHRS; CDR2 reads YFSETQ. Here the CDR3 reads CASSLEPVTGELFF. For the CDR3, the DNA is TGCGCCAGCAGCTTGGAGCCGGTCACCGGGGAGCTGTTTTTT.

This chain uses TRBV2 with TRBJ1-1, with a tentative D call TRBD1 (6 bases). Looked up from germline, CDR1 is SNHLY and CDR2 is FYNNEI. V lost 3 bases and J lost 4, with 12 bases in between. This CDR3 is 14 amino acids long. CDR3 coding DNA: TGTGCCAGCAGTGACAGGGGAGGTTTCACTGAAGCTTTCTTT. This codes for CASSDRGGFTEAFF. Using reference TRBV2 and TRBJ1-1 for the parts outside the CDR3, the full variable domain is EPEVTQTPSHQVTQMGQEVILRCVPISNHLYFYWYRQILGQKVEFLVSFYNNEISEKSEIFDDQFSVERPDGSNFTLKIRSTKLEDSAMYFCASSDRGGFTEAFFGQGTRLTVV.

This chain uses TRBV28 with TRBJ2-5; TRBD1 is a possible D gene (6 bases). The ends were cut back, 4 bases at V and 2 bases at J, with 14 bases in the middle. Looked up from germline, CDR1 is MDHEN and CDR2 is SYDVKM. The length of the CDR3 is 15 residues. The DNA for the CDR3 is TGTGCCAGCAGTTCCCCCGACAGGATACAAGAGACCCAGTACTTC. It codes for CASSSPDRIQETQYF. Full variable domain (missing parts from reference TRBV28 and TRBJ2-5): DVKVTQSSRYLVKRTGEKVFLECVQDMDHENMFWYRQDPGLGLRLIYFSYDVKMKEKGDIPEGYSVSREKKERFSLILESASTNQTSMYLCASSSPDRIQETQYFGPGTRLLVL.

A few counts support this clonotype. V and J are TRBV15 and TRBJ1-5; 12 positions match TRBD1. CDR1 LNHNV and CDR2 YYDKDF come from the germline V gene (reference sequence). The length of the CDR3 is 18 residues. J gave up 3 bases and V 4 bases, and 10 bases lay outside the gene matches. The CDR3 loop reads CATSIGRDRGRSNQPQHF. CDR3 DNA: TGTGCCACCAGCATCGGAAGGGACAGGGGGCGATCCAATCAGCCCCAGCATTTT.

This clonotype was observed a few times. The V and J genes are TRBV10-3 and TRBJ2-7; 7 bases align to TRBD2. CDR3 length equals 15 residues. The J segment lost 0 bases and the V segment lost 0 bases, leaving 2 bases of the junction unmatched. Germline CDR1 ENHRY, CDR2 SYGVKD. The CDR3 nucleotides are TGTGCCATCAGTGAGTCGCGGGGGAGCTCCTACGAGCAGTACTTC. It encodes CAISESRGSSYEQYF.

Only one count was recorded for this clonotype. The chain recombines TRBV30 with TRBJ1-1, with D unresolved. The V end lost 6 bases, the J end lost 3 bases, and 8 bases lay between the germline ends. Germline V lookup: CDR1 GTSNPN, CDR2 SVGIG (reference sequence). The CDR3 contains 11 residues. The CDR3 DNA reads as TGTGCCTGTGGTGTGGACACTGAAGCTTTCTTT. It is translated as CACGVDTEAFF.

The sample holds a few counts of this clonotype. V and J are TRBV20-1 and TRBJ2-1; D is unclear. Germline lookup yields CDR1 DFQATT and CDR2 SNEGSKA (reference sequence). This CDR3 has 16 amino acids. Trimming stripped 0 bases from V and 8 bases from J, with 20 bases between. The CDR3 DNA is TGCAGTGCTAGAGATTACCTTGGGGTGGTACTCGATGAGCAGTTCTTC. This gives the protein CSARDYLGVVLDEQFF.